The rows below give T cell receptor beta chains drawn from one sample of a study of spatial heterogeneity in lung cancer. TCRdb fed the 5' RACE reads into MiXCR, producing one record per CDR3 protein. The data contain about 100,000 distinct CDR3 sequences, 3.5% to 5% of them singletons. The source material was lung tumor tissue, sampled at surgery. The receptors shown here come from a male donor with early-stage non-small cell lung cancer. Each CDR3 is given without its conserved first and last residue. The order of the fields is CDR3 protein, V gene, J gene, clone size. The size of a clone is reported for some rows only, either as once, few or many, or as a class for expanded clones.

CDR3: ASSLGLAGGETQY; V: TRBV5-1; J: TRBJ2-5; size: few
CDR3: ASSPYLQDTEAF; V: TRBV18; J: TRBJ1-1; size: many
CDR3: ASRIQGSFSAF; V: TRBV2; J: TRBJ1-1; size: many
CDR3: ASRTSGGVLAGAWRELF; V: TRBV28; J: TRBJ2-2; size: many
CDR3: SVGGGLETGELF; V: TRBV29-1; J: TRBJ2-2; size: many
CDR3: ASSKMGEKLF; V: TRBV6-5; J: TRBJ1-4; size: many
CDR3: ASSPTRRGEQF; V: TRBV12-3/TRBV12-4; J: TRBJ2-1; size: many
CDR3: ASSPPTRTEAF; V: TRBV18; J: TRBJ1-1; size: many
CDR3: ASSPAGQETQY; V: TRBV28; J: TRBJ2-5; size: few
CDR3: ASSSTTGKAF; V: TRBV12-3/TRBV12-4; J: TRBJ1-1; size: many
CDR3: ASSLSGEGRRQY; V: TRBV12-3/TRBV12-4; J: TRBJ2-7; size: many
CDR3: SASAGGLGTIVAEQY; V: TRBV20-1; J: TRBJ2-7; size: many
CDR3: ASSQNQGKGKLF; V: TRBV3-1; J: TRBJ1-4; size: many
CDR3: ASSQVGANGSPLH; V: TRBV4-1; J: TRBJ1-6; size: .
CDR3: ASSLGNNEQF; V: TRBV5-6; J: TRBJ2-1; size: few
CDR3: ASSPGRSGPQH; V: TRBV5-6; J: TRBJ1-5; size: few
CDR3: ASSQRSGNTGELF; V: TRBV4-2; J: TRBJ2-2; size: .
CDR3: ASSFRWTDTQY; V: TRBV5-6; J: TRBJ2-3; size: many
CDR3: ASSQGGSGQPQH; V: TRBV4-2; J: TRBJ1-5; size: .
CDR3: ASSQEWTGTYEQY; V: TRBV4-1; J: TRBJ2-7; size: many
CDR3: ATSGLAGEGTGELF; V: TRBV15; J: TRBJ2-2; size: .
CDR3: ASSPSGGRANEQF; V: TRBV18; J: TRBJ2-1; size: few
CDR3: ASSANRAGEQF; V: TRBV19; J: TRBJ2-1; size: .
CDR3: ASSGPGQGAGDTQY; V: TRBV12-3/TRBV12-4; J: TRBJ2-3; size: few
CDR3: ATSDLKREAAETNEQF; V: TRBV24-1; J: TRBJ2-1; size: many
CDR3: ASSPGGGSYNSPLH; V: TRBV5-1; J: TRBJ1-6; size: many
CDR3: ASSPLRGQGAHEQY; V: TRBV11-2; J: TRBJ2-7; size: .
CDR3: ASSLQGANTGELF; V: TRBV7-6; J: TRBJ2-2; size: many
CDR3: ASSQEWLAGNGELF; V: TRBV3-1; J: TRBJ2-2; size: many
CDR3: ASSPPEWRVGF; V: TRBV12-3/TRBV12-4; J: TRBJ1-1; size: few
CDR3: AWSQSGEAF; V: TRBV30; J: TRBJ1-1; size: few
CDR3: SASETGRGGPQH; V: TRBV20-1; J: TRBJ1-5; size: many
CDR3: ASSDQQGVNEKLF; V: TRBV6-1; J: TRBJ1-4; size: many
CDR3: SVPAGAYTGELF; V: TRBV29-1; J: TRBJ2-2; size: many
CDR3: SARDGQLDTQY; V: TRBV20-1; J: TRBJ2-3; size: many
CDR3: ASSQDRGRTGELF; V: TRBV18; J: TRBJ2-2; size: few
CDR3: ASSRLEVANVLT; V: TRBV4-2; J: TRBJ2-6; size: .
CDR3: ASSEVVGTSGILYEQY; V: TRBV2; J: TRBJ2-7; size: many
CDR3: ASSLDYPASGNTIY; V: TRBV5-1; J: TRBJ1-3; size: many
CDR3: ASSELGRYDEQY; V: TRBV2; J: TRBJ2-7; size: many
CDR3: ASRQGSTDTQY; V: TRBV19; J: TRBJ2-3; size: many
CDR3: ASSLDRGSHGELF; V: TRBV7-7; J: TRBJ2-2; size: many
CDR3: ASMAGDNEQF; V: TRBV6-6; J: TRBJ2-1; size: medium-sized
CDR3: ASSQEAGVVEQF; V: TRBV4-1; J: TRBJ2-1; size: few
CDR3: ASSYWGSSGNTIY; V: TRBV6-2/TRBV6-3; J: TRBJ1-3; size: many
CDR3: ASTILADPLNEQF; V: TRBV6-2/TRBV6-3; J: TRBJ2-1; size: once